The rows below give T cell receptor beta chains drawn from one sample of a study of radiotherapy plus CTLA-4 blockade in lung cancer. TCRdb keeps only in-frame clones here, not all; method: immunoSEQ multiplex PCR. This sample yields 85,000 to 90,000 clones, of which around nine tenths are seen a single time; 16% belongs to the top ten. The input for sequencing was peripheral blood, taken from a patient treated with radiotherapy plus ipilimumab. Every receptor here comes from a human donor with non-small cell lung cancer that progressed on radiotherapy plus ipilimumab. Each CDR3 is given with its conserved first and last residue. A D gene is named only where the DNA matches it firmly. Only some rows state a clone size, as once, few, many or a class for expanded clones.

abundance	v_gene	j_gene	d_gene	CDR3nt	CDR3aa
few	TRBV18	TRBJ2-1	NA	TGTGCCAGCTCACCAAGATGGGGGCCTGACAATGAGCAGTTCTTC	CASSPRWGPDNEQFF
once	TRBV18	TRBJ1-2	TRBD1	TGTGCCAGCTCACCACCGCTTGGACAGGGGTTCTTGTACGGCTACACCTTC	CASSPPLGQGFLYGYTF
NA	TRBV5-4	TRBJ2-2	NA	TGTGCCAGCAGCTTGGCTGGACCGAACACCGGGGAGCTGTTTTTT	CASSLAGPNTGELFF
NA	TRBV29-1	TRBJ2-1	TRBD1	TGCAGCGTTGTGGGACAGGGCCCCGGAGAGCAGTTCTTC	CSVVGQGPGEQFF
NA	TRBV2	TRBJ1-2	NA	TGTGCCAGCAGTGAAGCGGTCATATCTTGGGGGGTTAACTATGGCTACACCTTC	CASSEAVISWGVNYGYTF
NA	TRBV18	TRBJ1-5	NA	TGTGCCAGCTCACGGGCAGGGGACAATCAGCCCCAGCATTTT	CASSRAGDNQPQHF
NA	TRBV5-4	TRBJ2-1	NA	TGTGCCAGCAGCCAGGGAGGGGGAGGTTCCTACAATGAGCAGTTCTTC	CASSQGGGGSYNEQFF
NA	TRBV9	TRBJ1-1	NA	TGTGCCAGCAGCCCTCTGGGGGGAAACACTGAAGCTTTCTTT	CASSPLGGNTEAFF
NA	TRBV9	TRBJ2-3	NA	TGTGCCAGCAGCCCCCAGGCATCGCCCACAGATACGCAGTATTTT	CASSPQASPTDTQYF
NA	TRBV27	TRBJ1-4	NA	TGTGCCAGCAGACGGGGGCGAACTAATGAAAAACTGTTTTTT	CASRRGRTNEKLFF
few	TRBV7-2	TRBJ1-1	NA	TGTGCCAGCAGCCTCCTAACACTGAACACTGAAGCTTTCTTT	CASSLLTLNTEAFF
NA	TRBV10-3	TRBJ2-7	TRBD2	TGTGCCATCAGGGGACTAGCGGGAGTTTCATACGAGCAGTACTTC	CAIRGLAGVSYEQYF
NA	TRBV2	TRBJ1-1	NA	TGTGCCAGCAGTGTTAACAGGAAGATGAACACTGAAGCTTTCTTT	CASSVNRKMNTEAFF
NA	TRBV18	TRBJ2-7	TRBD1	TGTGCCAGCTCACTCTCGTCAGGGGGTCCCCTCGAGCAGTACTTC	CASSLSSGGPLEQYF
NA	TRBV5-1	TRBJ2-7	NA	TGCGCCAGCAGGTCCAGGGATCCCTACGAGCAGTACTTC	CASRSRDPYEQYF
NA	TRBV18	TRBJ1-1	TRBD1	TGTGCCAGCTCACTGACAGGGTTGGACACTGAAGCTTTCTTT	CASSLTGLDTEAFF
NA	TRBV5-4	TRBJ2-2	TRBD1	TGTGCCAGCAGCTGGGGACAGGCGAGTACCGGGGAGCTGTTTTTT	CASSWGQASTGELFF
NA	TRBV5-1	TRBJ2-5	NA	TGCGCCAGCAGCTTGGCCGGTTTAGCCGCCCAAGAGACCCAGTACTTC	CASSLAGLAAQETQYF
NA	TRBV27	TRBJ1-6	TRBD1	TGTGCCAGCAGACGAACAGGGGGAGAATCACCCCTCCACTTT	CASRRTGGESPLHF
NA	TRBV7-6	TRBJ2-1	TRBD1	TGTGCCAGCAGCTCCAACCCGGGACAGGGTAGAGATGAGCAGTTCTTC	CASSSNPGQGRDEQFF
NA	TRBV4-3	TRBJ1-2	NA	TGCGCCAGCAGCCAAGAGGTTTACAGCTATGGCTACACCTTC	CASSQEVYSYGYTF
NA	TRBV5-6	TRBJ1-1	NA	TGTGCCAGCAGGGGGACCCCGAACACTGAAGCTTTCTTT	CASRGTPNTEAFF
NA	TRBV7-2	TRBJ2-3	NA	TGTGCCAGCAGCCTGCAAAGGACTGACACAGATACGCAGTATTTT	CASSLQRTDTDTQYF
NA	TRBV19	TRBJ2-1	TRBD2	TGTGCCAGTAGTTCTTTGAGCGGGAGCACAAATAATGAGCAGTTCTTC	CASSSLSGSTNNEQFF
NA	TRBV4-1	TRBJ2-7	TRBD2	TGCGCCAGCAGCCGGGGGACTAGCGGGAACTACGAGCAGTACTTC	CASSRGTSGNYEQYF
NA	TRBV5-1	TRBJ2-5	TRBD2	TGCGCCAGTAAGCGGGGGGACAACGCCCGGCCGGAGACCCAGTACTTC	CASKRGDNARPETQYF
NA	TRBV9	TRBJ1-2	NA	TGTGCCAGCAGCCCCGAAGGGGGAGTTGGCTACACCTTC	CASSPEGGVGYTF
NA	TRBV28	TRBJ2-7	NA	TGTGCCAGCAGAGGTAAGGCCTACGAGCAGTACTTC	CASRGKAYEQYF
NA	TRBV5-1	TRBJ1-2	NA	TGCGCCAGCAGCTTGGCCAATATAGGGGATGGCTACACCTTC	CASSLANIGDGYTF
NA	TRBV19	TRBJ1-1	TRBD1	TGTGCCAGTAGGAAACAGGGGGACACTGAAGCTTTCTTT	CASRKQGDTEAFF
few	TRBV7-2	TRBJ1-5	NA	TGTGCCAGCAGAAGCATGGGGCTTAGCAATCAGCCCCAGCATTTT	CASRSMGLSNQPQHF
NA	TRBV18	TRBJ2-7	NA	TGTGCCAGCTCACCAGGGCTGGCCTACGAGCAGTACTTC	CASSPGLAYEQYF
NA	TRBV6-5	TRBJ2-2	NA	TGTGCCAGCAGGTTCCAGGTCACCGGGGAGCTGTTTTTT	CASRFQVTGELFF
NA	TRBV7-2	TRBJ2-3	NA	TGTGCCAGCACCAGGTACCTCTACGGGGCAGATACGCAGTATTTT	CASTRYLYGADTQYF
NA	TRBV5-4	TRBJ1-1	TRBD1	TGTGCCAGCAGCCCCCCGGGACAGGGAGGTCTGAACACTGAAGCTTTCTTT	CASSPPGQGGLNTEAFF
NA	TRBV6-5	TRBJ2-3	TRBD1	TGTGCCAGCCAAGGACAGGGGCTCACAGATACGCAGTATTTT	CASQGQGLTDTQYF
NA	TRBV18	TRBJ2-3	NA	TGTGCCAGCTCACCTGGGACGCTCACAGATACGCAGTATTTT	CASSPGTLTDTQYF
NA	TRBV5-1	TRBJ2-3	TRBD2	TGCGCCAGCAGCTCAGCCAATAGATCGCGGGAGCCCACAGATACGCAGTATTTT	CASSSANRSREPTDTQYF
few	TRBV2	TRBJ1-1	TRBD1	TGTGCCAGCAGTGGGGTGACAGGGATGCGGAACACTGAAGCTTTCTTT	CASSGVTGMRNTEAFF
NA	TRBV6-6	TRBJ2-7	NA	TGTGCCAGCAGTTACGGTAAGCCGGAGATCTACGAGCAGTACTTC	CASSYGKPEIYEQYF
NA	TRBV6-6	TRBJ2-7	NA	TGTGCCAGCAGTTATCTACAGGGTGACGAGCAGTACTTC	CASSYLQGDEQYF
NA	TRBV2	TRBJ1-6	NA	TGTGCCAGCAGGGCGGGAAGGGGAAATTCACCCCTCCACTTT	CASRAGRGNSPLHF
NA	TRBV27	TRBJ2-1	TRBD2	TGTGCCAGCAGTTTCCAGCGGGGGACGAGTGAGCAGTTCTTC	CASSFQRGTSEQFF
NA	TRBV7-2	TRBJ2-7	NA	TGTGCCAGCAGCAAACAGGGAGGCTCGTACGAGCAGTACTTC	CASSKQGGSYEQYF
NA	TRBV5-1	TRBJ2-5	NA	TGCGCCAGCAGCTCGGGACTCCCAGGGGAGACCCAGTACTTC	CASSSGLPGETQYF
NA	TRBV29-1	TRBJ2-6	NA	TGCAGCGTTCGTGGGGACTCTGGGGCCAACGTCCTGACTTTC	CSVRGDSGANVLTF
NA	TRBV5-5	TRBJ2-3	TRBD1	TGTGCCAGCAGCTTGTGGACAGGGAAAGATACGCAGTATTTT	CASSLWTGKDTQYF
NA	TRBV18	TRBJ2-5	TRBD2	TGTGCCAGCTCACTTGGGACTAGCGGGAGACCCCAAGAGACCCAGTACTTC	CASSLGTSGRPQETQYF
few	TRBV7-7	TRBJ2-5	TRBD2	TGTGCCAGCAGCTTAAGCGGGGGCACCAGCCACCAGTACTTC	CASSLSGGTSHQYF